The clone carrying this TCR beta chain was observed a handful of times. Its antigen is not known. The data were obtained in a study of T-cell reconstitution after alpha-beta-depleted transplantation in children. Study-wide points: The origin of high day-60 TCRbeta diversity in some patients lay in surviving recipient T cells and thymic progenitors. From newly produced T cells came most of the T-cell counts and diversity one year after transplant. Expanded clones from the graft, numbering several hundred, reportedly supplied alpha-beta T cells about two months after transplant.

Unique molecular identifiers were incorporated when the TCRbeta library was constructed. TCRdb analysed the PCR reads with MiXCR anew, one entry per CDR3 protein. The sample has fewer than 1 million distinct CDR3 sequences, 16% seen once. The specimen comprised PBMCs, mostly from graft donor cells, sampled 360 days after TCRalphabeta/CD19-depleted stem cell transplant. This sequence originates from a male patient younger than 18 who had a stem cell transplant for acute lymphoblastic leukemia, so the T cells may come from the graft donor.

Here the CDR3 DNA reads TGTGCCAGCAGCCCGGACAGGGCACGGGGCTACACCTTC. This translates into CASSPDRARGYTF. J is TRBJ1-2 and V is TRBV11-2; 8 positions agree with TRBD1. The CDR3 is made up of 13 amino acids. The V and J ends lost 5 bases and 8 bases, in that order; junction bases with no gene match: 7. The germline V gene has CDR1 SGHAT and CDR2 FQNNGV. The full variable domain, its missing parts supplied by reference TRBV11-2 and TRBJ1-2, is EAGVAQSPRYKIIEKRQSVAFWCNPISGHATLYWYQQILGQGPKLLIQFQNNGVVDDSQLPKDRFSAERLKGVDSTLKIQPAKLEDSAVYLCASSPDRARGYTFGSGTRLTVV.